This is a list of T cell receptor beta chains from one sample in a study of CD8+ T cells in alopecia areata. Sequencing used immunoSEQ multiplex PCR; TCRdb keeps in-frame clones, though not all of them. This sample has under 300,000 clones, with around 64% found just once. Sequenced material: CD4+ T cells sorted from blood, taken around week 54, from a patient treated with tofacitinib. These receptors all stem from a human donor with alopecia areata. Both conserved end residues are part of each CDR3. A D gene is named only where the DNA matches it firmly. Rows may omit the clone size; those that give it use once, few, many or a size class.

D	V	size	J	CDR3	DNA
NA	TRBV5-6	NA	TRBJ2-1	CASSLINNEQFF	TGTGCCAGCAGCCTAATCAACAATGAGCAGTTCTTC
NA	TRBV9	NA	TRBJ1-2	CASSVGVSNYGYTF	TGTGCCAGCAGCGTAGGGGTCAGTAACTATGGCTACACCTTC
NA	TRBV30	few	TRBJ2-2	CAWSRSFTGELFF	TGTGCCTGGAGTAGGAGTTTCACCGGGGAGCTGTTTTTT
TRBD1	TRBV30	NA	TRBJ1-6	CAWSTGANSPLHF	TGTGCCTGGAGTACAGGGGCCAATTCACCCCTCCACTTT
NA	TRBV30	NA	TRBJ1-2	CAWSADHPGGYTF	TGTGCCTGGAGCGCGGACCACCCAGGTGGCTACACCTTC
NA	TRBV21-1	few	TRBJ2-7	CASTLPDRGIYEQYF	TGTGCCAGCACCCTTCCTGACAGGGGGATCTACGAGCAGTACTTC
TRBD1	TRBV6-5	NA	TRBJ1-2	CASSYSQGAGYGYTF	TGTGCCAGCAGTTACTCTCAGGGGGCCGGCTATGGCTACACCTTC
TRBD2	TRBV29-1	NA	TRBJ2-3	CSAPSGGGNTQYF	TGCAGCGCCCCTAGCGGGGGGGGAAATACGCAGTATTTT
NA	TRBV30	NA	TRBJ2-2	CAWRATLPGELFF	TGTGCCTGGAGAGCCACATTACCCGGGGAGCTGTTTTTT
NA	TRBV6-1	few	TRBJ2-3	CASIAALVGAQYF	TGTGCCAGCATCGCGGCGCTAGTGGGTGCGCAGTATTTT
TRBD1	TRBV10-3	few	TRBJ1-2	CAITIDRGEYGYTF	TGTGCCATCACCATAGACAGGGGTGAATATGGCTACACCTTC
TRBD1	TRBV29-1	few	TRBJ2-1	CSLQGQGSGNEQFF	TGCAGCCTCCAGGGACAGGGTTCAGGGAATGAGCAGTTCTTC
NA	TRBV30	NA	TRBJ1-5	CAWRNPTGAAQPQHF	TGTGCCTGGAGGAACCCGACCGGGGCCGCTCAGCCCCAGCATTTT
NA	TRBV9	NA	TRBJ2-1	CASSVSSSYNEQFF	TGTGCCAGCAGCGTCTCTTCCTCCTACAATGAGCAGTTCTTC
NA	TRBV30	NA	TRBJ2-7	CAWSPRNEQYF	TGTGCCTGGAGTCCCAGAAACGAGCAGTACTTC
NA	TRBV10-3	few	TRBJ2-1	CAIRGTDSYNEQFF	TGTGCCATCAGAGGGACCGACTCCTACAATGAGCAGTTCTTC
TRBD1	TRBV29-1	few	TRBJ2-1	CSVGLTGDYNEQFF	TGCAGCGTTGGGTTGACAGGGGACTACAATGAGCAGTTCTTC
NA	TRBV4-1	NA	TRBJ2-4	CASSQDWGNIQYF	TGCGCCAGCAGCCAAGATTGGGGAAACATTCAGTACTTC
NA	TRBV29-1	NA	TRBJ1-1	CSVYGMNTEAFF	TGCAGTGTCTATGGGATGAACACTGAAGCTTTCTTT
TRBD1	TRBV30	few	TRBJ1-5	CAWSVRTGVSQPQHF	TGTGCCTGGAGTGTAAGGACAGGGGTTTCTCAGCCCCAGCATTTT